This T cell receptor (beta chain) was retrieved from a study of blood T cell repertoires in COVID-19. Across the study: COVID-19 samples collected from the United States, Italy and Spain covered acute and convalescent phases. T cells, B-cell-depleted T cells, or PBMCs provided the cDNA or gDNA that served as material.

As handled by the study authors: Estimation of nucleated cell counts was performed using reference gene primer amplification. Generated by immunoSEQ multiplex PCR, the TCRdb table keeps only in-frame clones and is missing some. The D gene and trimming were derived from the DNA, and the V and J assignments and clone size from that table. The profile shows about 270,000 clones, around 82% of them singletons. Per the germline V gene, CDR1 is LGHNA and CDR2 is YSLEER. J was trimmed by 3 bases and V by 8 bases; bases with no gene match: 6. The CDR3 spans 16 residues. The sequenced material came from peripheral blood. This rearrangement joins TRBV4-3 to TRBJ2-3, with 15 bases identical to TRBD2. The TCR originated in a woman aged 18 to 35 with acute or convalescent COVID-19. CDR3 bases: TGCGCCAGCGGTGGGACTAGCGGGAGGTCGACAGATACGCAGTATTTT. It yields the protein CASGGTSGRSTDTQYF.